This T cell receptor (beta chain) is drawn from a study of T cell repertoires in cytomegalovirus infection. Overall study: Through public TCR beta signatures, both CMV infection and matching HLA type were indicated.

This CDR3 has 16 residues. V lost 5 bases and J lost 7, with 22 bases in between. CDR1 SGHTA and CDR2 FQGNSA come from the germline V gene. Study outcomes and limitations: There were HLA-C-restricted CMV-specific TCR beta clonotypes dominating the ex vivo response.

This clonotype appeared many times. Its antigen is unknown. TCRdb recomputed calls from the reads with MiXCR, one row per CDR3 protein. Among 170,000 or so distinct CDR3 sequences listed, approximately 15% were seen once. This TCR derives from a human donor in good health (CMV status not recorded). Some clones in this sample may be carry-over from other donors' samples. The sample consisted of PBMCs. This chain connects TRBV7-2 to TRBJ2-3, with D perhaps given as TRBD1 or TRBD2 (5 bases each). CDR3 in amino acids: CASSPMGRRRTHTQYF. The CDR3 DNA reads TGTGCCAGCAGCCCCATGGGGCGCCGACGGACTCATACGCAGTATTTT.